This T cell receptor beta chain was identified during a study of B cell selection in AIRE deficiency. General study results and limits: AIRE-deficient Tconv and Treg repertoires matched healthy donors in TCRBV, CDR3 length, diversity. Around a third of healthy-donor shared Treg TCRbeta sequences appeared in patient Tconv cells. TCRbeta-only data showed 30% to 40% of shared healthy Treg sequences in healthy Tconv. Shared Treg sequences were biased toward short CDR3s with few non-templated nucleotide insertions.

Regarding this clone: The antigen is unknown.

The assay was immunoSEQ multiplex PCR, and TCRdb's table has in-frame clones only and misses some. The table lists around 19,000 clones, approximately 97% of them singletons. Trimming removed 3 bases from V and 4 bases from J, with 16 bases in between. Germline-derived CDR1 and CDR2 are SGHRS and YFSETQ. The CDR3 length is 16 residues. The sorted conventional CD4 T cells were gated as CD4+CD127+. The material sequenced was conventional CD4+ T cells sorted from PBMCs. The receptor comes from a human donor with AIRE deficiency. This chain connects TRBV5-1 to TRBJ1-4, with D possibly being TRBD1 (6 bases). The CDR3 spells CASSSQTGHVNEKLFF. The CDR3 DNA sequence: TGCGCCAGCAGCTCACAAACAGGGCATGTTAATGAAAAACTGTTTTTT.